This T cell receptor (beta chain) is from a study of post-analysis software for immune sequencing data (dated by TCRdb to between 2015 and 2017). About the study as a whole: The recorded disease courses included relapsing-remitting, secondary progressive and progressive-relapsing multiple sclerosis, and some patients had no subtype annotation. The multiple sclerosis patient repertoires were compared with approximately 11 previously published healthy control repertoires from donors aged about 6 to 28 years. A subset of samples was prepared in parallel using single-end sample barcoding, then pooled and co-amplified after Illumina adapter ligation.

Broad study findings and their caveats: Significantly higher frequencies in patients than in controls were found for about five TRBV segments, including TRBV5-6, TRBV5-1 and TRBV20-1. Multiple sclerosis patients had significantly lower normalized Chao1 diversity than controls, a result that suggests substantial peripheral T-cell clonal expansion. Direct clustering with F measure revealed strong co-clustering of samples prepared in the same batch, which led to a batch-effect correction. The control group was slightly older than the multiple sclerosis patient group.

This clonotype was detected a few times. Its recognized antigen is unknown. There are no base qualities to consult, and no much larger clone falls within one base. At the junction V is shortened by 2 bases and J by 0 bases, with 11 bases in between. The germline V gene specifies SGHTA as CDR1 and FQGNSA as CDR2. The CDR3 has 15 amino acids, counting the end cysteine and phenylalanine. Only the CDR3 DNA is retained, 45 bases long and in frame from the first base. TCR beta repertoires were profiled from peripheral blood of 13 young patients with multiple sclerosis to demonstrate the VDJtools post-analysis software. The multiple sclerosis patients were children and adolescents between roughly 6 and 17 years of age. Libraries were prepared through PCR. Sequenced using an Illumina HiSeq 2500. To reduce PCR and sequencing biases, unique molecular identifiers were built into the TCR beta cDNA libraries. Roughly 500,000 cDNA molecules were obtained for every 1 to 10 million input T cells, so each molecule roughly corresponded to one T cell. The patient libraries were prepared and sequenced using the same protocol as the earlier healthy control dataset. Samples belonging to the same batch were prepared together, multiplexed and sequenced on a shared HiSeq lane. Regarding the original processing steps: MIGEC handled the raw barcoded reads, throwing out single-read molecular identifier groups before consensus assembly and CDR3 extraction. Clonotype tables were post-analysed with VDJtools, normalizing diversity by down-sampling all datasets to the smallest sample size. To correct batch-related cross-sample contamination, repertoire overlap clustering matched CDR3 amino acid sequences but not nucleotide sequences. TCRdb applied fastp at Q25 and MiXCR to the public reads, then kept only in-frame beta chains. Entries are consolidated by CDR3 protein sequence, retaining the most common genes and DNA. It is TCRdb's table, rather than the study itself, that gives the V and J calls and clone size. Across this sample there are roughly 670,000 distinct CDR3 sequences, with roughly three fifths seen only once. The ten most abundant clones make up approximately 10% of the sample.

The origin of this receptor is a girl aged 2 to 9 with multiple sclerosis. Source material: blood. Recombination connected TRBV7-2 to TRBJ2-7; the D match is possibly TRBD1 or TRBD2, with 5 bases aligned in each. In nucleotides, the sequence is TGTGCCAGCAGCTTAAGGGCAGGGAGCTCCTACGAGCAGTACTTC. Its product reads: CASSLRAGSSYEQYF.